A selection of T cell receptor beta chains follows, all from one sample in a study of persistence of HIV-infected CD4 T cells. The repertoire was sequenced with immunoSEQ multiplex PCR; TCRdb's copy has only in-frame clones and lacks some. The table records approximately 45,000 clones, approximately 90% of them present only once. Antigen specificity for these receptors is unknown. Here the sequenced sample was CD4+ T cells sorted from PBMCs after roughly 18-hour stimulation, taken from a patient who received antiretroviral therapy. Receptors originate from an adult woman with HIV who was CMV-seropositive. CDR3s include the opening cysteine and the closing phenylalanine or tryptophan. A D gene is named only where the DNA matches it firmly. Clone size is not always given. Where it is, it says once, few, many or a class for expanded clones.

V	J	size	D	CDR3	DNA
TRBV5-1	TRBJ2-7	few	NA	CASSLMGGGNYEQYF	TGCGCCAGCAGCTTGATGGGAGGAGGGAACTACGAGCAGTACTTC
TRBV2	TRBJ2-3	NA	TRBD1	CASRYGTGEDTQYF	TGTGCCAGCAGGTACGGGACAGGGGAGGATACGCAGTATTTT
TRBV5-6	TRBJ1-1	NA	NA	CASSPSGTGNTEAFF	TGTGCCAGCAGCCCGTCTGGGACGGGGAACACTGAAGCTTTCTTT
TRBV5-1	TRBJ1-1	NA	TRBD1	CASSLRGPNTEAFF	TGCGCCAGCAGCTTAAGGGGGCCGAACACTGAAGCTTTCTTT
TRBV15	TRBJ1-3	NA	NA	CATRRSSGNTIYF	TGTGCCACCAGGAGAAGCTCTGGAAACACCATATATTTT
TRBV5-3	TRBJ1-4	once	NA	CARSLSVQALHEKLFF	TGTGCCAGAAGCTTGTCAGTCCAGGCACTTCATGAAAAACTGTTTTTT
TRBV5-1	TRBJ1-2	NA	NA	CASSDTGLPGYTF	TGCGCCAGCAGCGACACAGGTTTGCCTGGCTACACCTTC
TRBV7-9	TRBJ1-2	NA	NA	CASSSNGLYGYTF	TGTGCCAGCAGCTCCAATGGGCTCTATGGCTACACCTTC
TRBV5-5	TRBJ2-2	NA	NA	CASSLRGETTGELFF	TGTGCCAGCAGCTTGAGAGGGGAAACCACCGGGGAGCTGTTTTTT
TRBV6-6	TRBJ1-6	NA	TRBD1	CASSYSGQGALSPLHF	TGTGCCAGCAGTTACTCCGGACAGGGCGCCCTGTCACCCCTCCACTTT
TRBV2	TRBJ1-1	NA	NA	CASSDERLTTEAFF	TGTGCCAGCAGTGACGAACGGCTGACCACTGAAGCTTTCTTT
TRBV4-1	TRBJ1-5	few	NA	CASSQVVMGNQPQHF	TGCGCCAGCAGCCAAGTGGTTATGGGCAATCAGCCCCAGCATTTT
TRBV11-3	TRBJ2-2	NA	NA	CASSLQGPAGGELFF	TGTGCCAGCAGCTTACAGGGCCCCGCGGGCGGGGAGCTGTTTTTT
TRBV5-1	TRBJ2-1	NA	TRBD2	CASSLGLAGGWSYNEQFF	TGCGCCAGCAGCTTAGGTCTAGCGGGGGGGTGGTCCTACAATGAGCAGTTCTTC
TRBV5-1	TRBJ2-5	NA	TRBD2	CASSQGLAGVSETQYF	TGCGCCAGCAGCCAGGGACTAGCGGGGGTCTCAGAGACCCAGTACTTC
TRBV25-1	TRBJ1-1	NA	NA	CASSYLEGMNTEAFF	TGTGCCAGCAGTTACCTTGAAGGCATGAACACTGAAGCTTTCTTT
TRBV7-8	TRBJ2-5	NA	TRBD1	CASSFSGGNGETQYF	TGTGCCAGCAGCTTTTCAGGGGGCAACGGGGAGACCCAGTACTTC
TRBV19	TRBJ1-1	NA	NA	CASSILRGGPSEAFF	TGTGCCAGTAGTATTCTGAGGGGCGGCCCCTCTGAAGCTTTCTTT
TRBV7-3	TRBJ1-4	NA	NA	CASSLNGETTNEKLFF	TGTGCCAGCAGCTTAAACGGCGAAACAACTAATGAAAAACTGTTTTTT
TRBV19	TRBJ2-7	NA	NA	CASSIEDSSSYEQYF	TGTGCCAGTAGTATAGAAGACTCCAGCTCCTACGAGCAGTACTTC
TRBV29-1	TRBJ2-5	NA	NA	CSVARDETQYF	TGCAGCGTTGCCAGGGACGAGACCCAGTACTTC
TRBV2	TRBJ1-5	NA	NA	CASSGLRQDDQPQHF	TGTGCCAGCAGTGGACTGAGACAGGACGATCAGCCCCAGCATTTT
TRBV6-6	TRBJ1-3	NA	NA	CASSQSSGNTIYF	TGTGCCAGCTCCCAGTCCTCTGGAAACACCATATATTTT
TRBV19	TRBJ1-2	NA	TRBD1	CASSIAGQGYGYTF	TGTGCCAGTAGTATCGCGGGACAGGGGTATGGCTACACCTTC
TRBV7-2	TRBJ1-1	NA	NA	CASSFERSNTEAFF	TGTGCCAGCAGCTTTGAACGGTCGAACACTGAAGCTTTCTTT
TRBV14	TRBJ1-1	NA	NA	CASYKGGSSGGVTEAFF	TGTGCCAGTTATAAAGGGGGATCCTCGGGAGGGGTCACTGAAGCTTTCTTT
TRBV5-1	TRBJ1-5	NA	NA	CASSLDGSNQPQHF	TGCGCCAGCAGCTTGGACGGTAGCAATCAGCCCCAGCATTTT
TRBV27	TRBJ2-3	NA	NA	CASSWAFRTDTQYF	TGTGCCAGCAGTTGGGCCTTTCGCACAGATACGCAGTATTTT
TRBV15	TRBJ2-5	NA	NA	CATSRGTGEGETQYF	TGTGCCACCAGCAGGGGTACAGGTGAGGGAGAGACCCAGTACTTC
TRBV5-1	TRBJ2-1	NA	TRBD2	CASSLGLAGIDEQFF	TGCGCCAGCAGCTTGGGGCTAGCGGGGATCGATGAGCAGTTCTTC
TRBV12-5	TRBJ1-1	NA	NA	CASGIGGANTEAFF	TGTGCTAGTGGTATCGGGGGCGCGAACACTGAAGCTTTCTTT
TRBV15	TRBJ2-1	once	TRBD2	CATSRGGTSRLF	TGTGCCACCAGCAGAGGGGGGACTAGTCGGCTCTTC
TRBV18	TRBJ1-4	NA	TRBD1	CASSPGQINEKLFF	TGTGCCAGCTCACCGGGACAGATTAATGAAAAACTGTTTTTT
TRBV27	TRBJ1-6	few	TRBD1	CASRSTRTGRNSPLHF	TGTGCCAGCAGATCAACAAGGACAGGGAGGAATTCACCCCTCCACTTT
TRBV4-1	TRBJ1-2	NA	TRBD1	CASSQPGRQGVGYTF	TGCGCCAGCAGCCAGCCCGGGCGACAGGGGGTTGGCTACACCTTC
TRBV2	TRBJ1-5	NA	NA	CASSQSTNQPQHF	TGTGCCAGCAGCCAATCAACCAATCAGCCCCAGCATTTT
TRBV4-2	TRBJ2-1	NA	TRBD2	CASSQGTGGGHYNEQFF	TGTGCCAGCAGCCAAGGCACGGGCGGGGGGCATTACAATGAGCAGTTCTTC
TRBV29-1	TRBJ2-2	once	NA	CSVQRGAKAGELFF	TGCAGCGTTCAACGGGGGGCGAAGGCCGGGGAGCTGTTTTTT
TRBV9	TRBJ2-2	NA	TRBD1	CASSPTGQGAELFF	TGTGCCAGCAGCCCCACGGGACAGGGGGCAGAGCTGTTTTTT
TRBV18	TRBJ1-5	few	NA	CASSPGGRNQPQHF	TGTGCCAGCTCACCAGGGGGGAGGAATCAGCCCCAGCATTTT
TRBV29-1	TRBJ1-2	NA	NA	CSVTRTNEGYTF	TGCAGCGTTACCAGGACGAATGAGGGCTACACCTTC
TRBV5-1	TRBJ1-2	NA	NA	CASSPSGTNYGYTF	TGCGCCAGCAGCCCATCAGGGACGAACTATGGCTACACCTTC
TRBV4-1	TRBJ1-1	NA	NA	CASSQDIGTEAFF	TGCGCCAGCAGCCAAGATATTGGGACAGAAGCTTTCTTT
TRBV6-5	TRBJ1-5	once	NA	CASSYRDRQPQHF	TGTGCCAGCAGTTACCGGGACCGTCAGCCCCAGCATTTT
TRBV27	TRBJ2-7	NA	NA	CASSLYHRNSYEQYF	TGTGCCAGCAGTTTATATCACAGAAACTCCTACGAGCAGTACTTC
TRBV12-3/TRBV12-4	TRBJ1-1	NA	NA	CASSYRGEAFF	TGTGCCAGCAGTTATCGGGGTGAAGCTTTCTTT
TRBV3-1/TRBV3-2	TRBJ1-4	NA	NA	CASSLAGLSGEKLFF	TGTGCCAGCAGCCTAGCCGGGCTGTCTGGTGAAAAACTGTTTTTT
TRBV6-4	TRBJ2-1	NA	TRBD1	CASTVDRGLNEQFF	TGTGCCAGCACTGTGGACAGGGGGCTTAATGAGCAGTTCTTC
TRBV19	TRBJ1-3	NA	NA	CASSGPGPGNTIYF	TGTGCCAGTAGCGGGCCCGGACCTGGAAACACCATATATTTT
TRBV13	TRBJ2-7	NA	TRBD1	CASSTRQGRYEQYF	TGTGCCAGCAGCACCCGACAGGGCCGGTACGAGCAGTACTTC
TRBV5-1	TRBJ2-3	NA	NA	CASSLETRGDTQYF	TGCGCCAGCAGCTTGGAGACTAGGGGAGATACGCAGTATTTT
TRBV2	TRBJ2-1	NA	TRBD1	CASSPDRVYNEQFF	TGTGCCAGCAGTCCGGACAGGGTTTACAATGAGCAGTTCTTC
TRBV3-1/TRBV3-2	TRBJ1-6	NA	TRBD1	CASSQPWGTGAGSPLHF	TGTGCCAGCAGCCAGCCCTGGGGGACAGGGGCAGGCTCACCCCTCCACTTT
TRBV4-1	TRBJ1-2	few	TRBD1	CASSEAPGQRIYGYTF	TGCGCCAGCAGCGAAGCCCCGGGACAGAGGATCTATGGCTACACCTTC